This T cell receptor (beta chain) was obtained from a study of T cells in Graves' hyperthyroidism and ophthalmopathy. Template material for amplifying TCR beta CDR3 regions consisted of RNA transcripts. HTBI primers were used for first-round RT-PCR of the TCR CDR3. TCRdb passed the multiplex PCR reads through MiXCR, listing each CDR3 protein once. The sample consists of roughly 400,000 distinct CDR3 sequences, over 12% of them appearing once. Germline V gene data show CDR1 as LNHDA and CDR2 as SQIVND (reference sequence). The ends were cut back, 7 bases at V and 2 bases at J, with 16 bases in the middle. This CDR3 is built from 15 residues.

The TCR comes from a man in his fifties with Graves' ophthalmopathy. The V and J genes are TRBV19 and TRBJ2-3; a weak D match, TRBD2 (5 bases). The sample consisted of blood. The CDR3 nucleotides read TGTGCCAGTACCCAGGCGGCTAGCTACACAGATACGCAGTATTTT. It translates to CASTQAASYTDTQYF.